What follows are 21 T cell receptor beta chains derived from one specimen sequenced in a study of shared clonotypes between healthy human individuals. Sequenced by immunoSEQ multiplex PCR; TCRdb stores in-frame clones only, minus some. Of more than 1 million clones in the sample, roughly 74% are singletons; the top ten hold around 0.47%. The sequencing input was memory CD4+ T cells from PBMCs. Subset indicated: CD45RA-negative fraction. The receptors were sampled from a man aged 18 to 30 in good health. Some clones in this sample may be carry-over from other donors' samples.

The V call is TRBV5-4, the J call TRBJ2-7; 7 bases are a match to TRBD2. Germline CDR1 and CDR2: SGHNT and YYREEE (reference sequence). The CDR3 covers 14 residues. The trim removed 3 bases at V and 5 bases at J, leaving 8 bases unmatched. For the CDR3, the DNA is TGTGCCAGCAGCTCGGAGGGAGGGGTCCACGAGCAGTACTTC. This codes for CASSSEGGVHEQYF.

The CDR3 region is CASSLAGDSGNTIYF. CDR3 nucleotides: TGTGCCAGCAGCTTAGCAGGGGACTCTGGAAACACCATATATTTT. The rearrangement joins TRBV11-1 to TRBJ1-3; D possibly corresponds to TRBD1 (5 bases). The germline V gene encodes CDR1 SGHAT and CDR2 FQDESV (reference sequence). V was clipped by 0 bases and J by 0 bases, with 6 bases between them. The CDR3 is 15 residues long.

The CDR3 DNA reads TGTGCCAGCAGTTACTGGCGGCAGAGCAATGAGCAGTTCTTC. Translated, it gives CASSYWRQSNEQFF. This sequence joins TRBV6-5 and TRBJ2-1; D is undetermined. This CDR3 spans 14 amino acids. V shed 1 base and J shed 6 bases, with 10 bases lying between them. The V gene's germline CDR1 is MNHEY and CDR2 SVGAGI.

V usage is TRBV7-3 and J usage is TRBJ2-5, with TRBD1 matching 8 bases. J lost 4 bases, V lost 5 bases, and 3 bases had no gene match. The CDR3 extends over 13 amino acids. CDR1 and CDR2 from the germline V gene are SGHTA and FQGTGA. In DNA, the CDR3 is TGTGCCAGCAGCCCCAGGGGGCGAGAGACCCAGTACTTC. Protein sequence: CASSPRGRETQYF.

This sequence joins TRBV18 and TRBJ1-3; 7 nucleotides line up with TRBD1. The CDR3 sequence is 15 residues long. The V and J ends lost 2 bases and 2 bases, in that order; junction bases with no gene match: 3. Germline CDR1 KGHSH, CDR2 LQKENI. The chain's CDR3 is CASSPDREAGNTIYF. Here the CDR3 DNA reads TGTGCCAGCTCACCAGACAGGGAGGCTGGAAACACCATATATTTT.

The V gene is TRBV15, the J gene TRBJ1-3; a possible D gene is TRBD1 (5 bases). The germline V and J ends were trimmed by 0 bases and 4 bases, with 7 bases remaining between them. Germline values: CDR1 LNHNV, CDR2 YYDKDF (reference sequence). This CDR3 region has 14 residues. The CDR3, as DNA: TGTGCCACCAGCAGAGATGCAGGGGGAAACACCATATATTTT. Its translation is CATSRDAGGNTIYF.

This chain's CDR3 is CASSFGNRGGGQPQHF. The CDR3 nucleotides read TGTGCCAGCAGTTTCGGTAACAGGGGTGGGGGTCAGCCCCAGCATTTT. The chain is built from TRBV28 and TRBJ1-5; TRBD1 aligns across 7 bases. The germline gives CDR1 MDHEN, CDR2 SYDVKM. V lost 3 bases to trimming and J lost 6 bases; unmatched junction nucleotides: 11. This CDR3 has 16 residues.

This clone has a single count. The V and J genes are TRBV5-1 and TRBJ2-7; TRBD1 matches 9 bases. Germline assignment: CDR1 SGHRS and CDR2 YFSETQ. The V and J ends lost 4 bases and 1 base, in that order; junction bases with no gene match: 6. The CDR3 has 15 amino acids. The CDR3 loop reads CASSPGTGPSYEQYF. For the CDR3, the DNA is TGCGCCAGCAGCCCGGGGACAGGGCCGTCCTACGAGCAGTACTTC.

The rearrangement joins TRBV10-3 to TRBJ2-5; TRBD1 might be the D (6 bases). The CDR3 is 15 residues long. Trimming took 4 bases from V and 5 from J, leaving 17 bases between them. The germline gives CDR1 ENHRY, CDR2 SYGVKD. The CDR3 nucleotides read TGTGCCATCAGTGGGGGGCAAGAGCGGATCGAGACCCAGTACTTC. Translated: CAISGGQERIETQYF.

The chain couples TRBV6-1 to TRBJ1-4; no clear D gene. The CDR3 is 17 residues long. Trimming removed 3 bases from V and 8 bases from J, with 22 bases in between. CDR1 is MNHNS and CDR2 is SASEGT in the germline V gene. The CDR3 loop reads CASSEIGSAFGVEKLFF. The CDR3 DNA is TGTGCCAGCAGTGAGATCGGGTCGGCTTTTGGTGTAGAAAAACTGTTTTTT.

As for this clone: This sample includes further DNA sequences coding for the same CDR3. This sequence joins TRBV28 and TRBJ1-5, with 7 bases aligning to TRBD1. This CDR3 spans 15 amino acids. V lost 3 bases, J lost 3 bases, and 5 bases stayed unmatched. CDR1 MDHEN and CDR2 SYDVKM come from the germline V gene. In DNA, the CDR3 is TGTGCCAGCAGTTTGGGAACAGGGGACAATCAGCCCCAGCATTTT. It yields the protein CASSLGTGDNQPQHF.

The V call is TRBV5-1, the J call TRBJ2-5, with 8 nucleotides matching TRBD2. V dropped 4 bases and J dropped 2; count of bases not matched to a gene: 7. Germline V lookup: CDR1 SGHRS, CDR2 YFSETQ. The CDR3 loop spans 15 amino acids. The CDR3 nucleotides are TGCGCCAGCAGCCCGGGGGGGACGTTTCAAGAGACCCAGTACTTC. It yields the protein CASSPGGTFQETQYF. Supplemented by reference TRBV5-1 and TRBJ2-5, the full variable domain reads KAGVTQTPRYLIKTRGQQVTLSCSPISGHRSVSWYQQTPGQGLQFLFEYFSETQRNKGNFPGRFSGRQFSNSRSEMNVSTLELGDSALYLCASSPGGTFQETQYFGPGTRLLVL.

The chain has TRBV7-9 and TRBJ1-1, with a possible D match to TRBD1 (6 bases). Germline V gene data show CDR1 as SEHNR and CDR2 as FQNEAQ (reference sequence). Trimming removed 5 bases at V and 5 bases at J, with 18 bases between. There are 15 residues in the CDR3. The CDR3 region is CASSLPQGGGTEAFF. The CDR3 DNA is TGTGCCAGCAGCCTTCCACAGGGAGGCGGGACTGAAGCTTTCTTT. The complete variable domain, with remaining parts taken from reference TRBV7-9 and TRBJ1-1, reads DTGVSQNPRHKITKRGQNVTFRCDPISEHNRLYWYRQTLGQGPEFLTYFQNEAQLEKSRLLSDRFSAERPKGSFSTLEIQRTEQGDSAMYLCASSLPQGGGTEAFFGQGTRLTVV.

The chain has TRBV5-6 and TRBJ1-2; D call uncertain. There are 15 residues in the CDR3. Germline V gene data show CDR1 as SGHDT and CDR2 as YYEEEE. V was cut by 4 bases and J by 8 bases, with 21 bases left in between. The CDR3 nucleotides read TGTGCCAGCAGCCTCCGGGCCCTATCTGGTGAGGGCTACACCTTC. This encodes CASSLRALSGEGYTF.

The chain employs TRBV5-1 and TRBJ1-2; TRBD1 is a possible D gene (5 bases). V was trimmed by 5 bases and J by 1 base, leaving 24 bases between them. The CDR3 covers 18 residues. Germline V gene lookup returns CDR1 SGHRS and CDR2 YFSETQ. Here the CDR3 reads CASRRGEENSRFNYGYTF. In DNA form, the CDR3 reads TGCGCCAGCAGGAGGGGTGAGGAAAATTCACGCTTTAACTATGGCTACACCTTC.

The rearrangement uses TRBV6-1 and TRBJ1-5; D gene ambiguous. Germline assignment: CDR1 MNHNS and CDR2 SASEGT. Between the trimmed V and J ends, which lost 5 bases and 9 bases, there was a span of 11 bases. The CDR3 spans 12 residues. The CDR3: CASSKTLLPQHF. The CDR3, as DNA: TGTGCCAGCAGTAAGACCCTTCTGCCCCAGCATTTT.

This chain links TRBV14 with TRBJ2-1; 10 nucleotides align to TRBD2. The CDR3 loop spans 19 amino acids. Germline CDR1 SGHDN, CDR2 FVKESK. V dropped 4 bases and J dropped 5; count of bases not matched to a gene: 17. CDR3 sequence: CASSPYRRASGGSDNEQFF. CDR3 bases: TGTGCCAGCAGCCCATACCGTCGGGCTAGCGGGGGATCAGACAATGAGCAGTTCTTC.

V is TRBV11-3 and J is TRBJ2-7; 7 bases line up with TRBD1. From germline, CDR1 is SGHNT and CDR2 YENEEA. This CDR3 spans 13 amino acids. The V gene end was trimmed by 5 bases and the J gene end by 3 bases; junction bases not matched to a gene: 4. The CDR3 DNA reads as TGTGCCAGCAGCCAGGGACAGATCTACGAGCAGTACTTC. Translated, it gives CASSQGQIYEQYF.

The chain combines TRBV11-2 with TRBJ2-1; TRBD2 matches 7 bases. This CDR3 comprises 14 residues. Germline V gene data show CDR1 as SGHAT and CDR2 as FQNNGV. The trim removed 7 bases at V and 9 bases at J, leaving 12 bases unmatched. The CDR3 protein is CASTSSVAGLEQFF. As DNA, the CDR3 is TGTGCCAGCACCTCGTCGGTAGCGGGTCTTGAGCAGTTCTTC.

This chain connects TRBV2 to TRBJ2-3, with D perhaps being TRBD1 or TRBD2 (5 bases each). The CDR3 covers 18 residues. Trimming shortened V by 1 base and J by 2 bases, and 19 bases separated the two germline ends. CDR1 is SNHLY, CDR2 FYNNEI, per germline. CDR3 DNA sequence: TGTGCCAGCAGTGAAGGGGTCGGTCGGGGACCATTCACAGATACGCAGTATTTT. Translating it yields CASSEGVGRGPFTDTQYF.

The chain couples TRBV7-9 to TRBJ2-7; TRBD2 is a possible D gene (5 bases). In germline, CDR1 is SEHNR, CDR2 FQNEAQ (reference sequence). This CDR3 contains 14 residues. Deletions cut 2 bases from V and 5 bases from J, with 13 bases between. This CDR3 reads CASSLSRVLDEQYF. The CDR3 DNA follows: TGTGCCAGCAGCTTATCGCGGGTTCTCGACGAGCAGTACTTC.